This paragraph covers one T cell receptor (beta chain) sequence. This clonotype was recorded a few times. Its specific antigen is unknown. No base qualities exist here, and no much larger clone lies one base off it. Systemically healthy Caucasian individuals from Russia, approximately 39 in total and aged about 6 to 100 years, were included as donors. Each donor gave ten milliliters of peripheral blood, collected into EDTA-treated Vacutainer tubes. Ficoll-Paque density-gradient centrifugation was used to isolate PBMCs, with at least 6 million obtained per sample. Trizol reagent was used to extract total RNA from the PBMCs, yielding at least 6 micrograms per sample. For every donor, an aliquot of PBMCs went through flow cytometry to measure the percentages of naive CD45RAhigh/CD27high T cells. This sample is part of a study of blood T cells in healthy people across ages (dated by TCRdb to about 2015). Regarding the complete study: In model experiments, roughly one uniquely barcoded TCR beta cDNA molecule per two T cells was captured by template switching. Using deep sequencing normalized with unique cDNA molecular identifiers, the study measured how TCR beta repertoire diversity changes with age. The donors were split into four age groups: young (average 16 years), middle-aged (39), aged (more than 60) and long-lived (approximately 80). Using the same blood draw, the study looked at two additional independent replicas of 1 million unique cDNA reads for two donors, one aged 18 to 29 and the other aged 80 or older.

Study-wide findings and limitations: The long-lived group showed more naive CD4+ T cells, fewer expanded clones and increased TCR diversity than the aged group, suggesting age selection. Estimates of total diversity from one million sequenced T cells were regarded as lower bounds and underestimates. Bulk unsorted PBMC profiling prevented conclusive comparison of naive and antigen-experienced compartments. Because donor CMV infection status was unknown, age-related changes in expanded clonotypes were potentially confounded. There was a strong correlation between observed TCR beta diversity and the percentage of naive T cells measured by flow cytometry. Observed TCR beta diversity per million T cells fell roughly linearly with age, and a significant reduction was already apparent by age approximately 41.

Library preparation employed 5' RACE. The run used an Illumina HiSeq 2500. A second PCR of about 7 to 12 cycles was run with a J-beta primer mix and a sample-barcoded 5' primer. A unique molecular identifier was introduced onto each TCR beta cDNA molecule by a template-switch 5' adaptor carrying 12 random nucleotides. Each sample yielded at least 2.5 million CDR3-containing paired-end reads. The Mint cDNA synthesis kit, primed by a TRBC-specific oligonucleotide, was used to synthesize first-strand cDNA from all RNA. Following uracil-DNA glycosylase treatment, a first 18-cycle PCR with universal primers M1SS and BC2_uni_R was performed on all cDNA. The original methods were these. Normalization of each sample was performed by random selection of 1 million high-quality reads, each carrying a distinct molecular identifier. Instead of being binned into consensus sequences, reads that shared molecular identifiers were thrown out. CDR3 identification, clonotype clustering and error correction used MiTCR with a Q25 quality threshold and the strictest error-elimination algorithm. A nonparametric unseen species model with Euler transformation was used to estimate a lower bound on total TCR beta diversity. TCRdb passed the public sequencing reads through fastp at Q25 and MiXCR, retaining productive beta sequences. Duplicate CDR3 protein sequences are folded into a single record with the most common DNA and genes. What appears here as the V and J calls and clone size reflects TCRdb's work, not the paper's. The sample includes over 700,000 distinct CDR3 sequences, with more than 20% observed a single time. 9.4% of the sample belongs to the ten largest clones.

The same data also went into a second study, on T cells of mothers and their children. The second source states: The donors were nine systemically healthy Caucasian individuals, made up of three mothers and their six children. cDNA synthesis used all of the extracted RNA, with about 1.5 ug of RNA in each 15 ul reaction. In the second PCR, sample barcodes and 2-4 random nucleotides were introduced via the M1S primer. Each mother yielded over 8.5 million TCR beta CDR3 reads and each child about 3 million reads. In both related and unrelated pairs, thymic selection shapes the output of TCR recombination in a similar way, with inherited differences having only a minor effect. Normalized repertoire overlap in related mother-child pairs was always slightly higher than in unrelated mother-child pairs, but the difference was never significant. No persistent microchimeric T cell clones were found, with a detection sensitivity of around 100 clones per million clonotypes. Deep NGS was used in the study to compare the TCR beta repertoires of mothers and children and to look for features that separate related mother-child pairs from unrelated individuals. The mean age was roughly 44 +/- 4 years for the mothers and about 10 +/- 4 years for the children. Libraries were sequenced on Illumina HiSeq 2000 with 100+100 nt paired-end reads after adapter ligation with NEBNext reagents. To avoid cross-contamination, the mother libraries and the child libraries were prepared a month apart and sequenced in separate runs. For each donor, between about 500,000 and 2,000,000 distinct TCR beta clonotypes were identified. Naive TCR beta clonotypes were estimated from low-frequency clonotypes matched to each donor's FACS-determined naive share, without sorting.

The sequenced sample was blood. The source of this sequence is a boy aged 5-17 years in good health.

The CDR3 reads as follows: CASCKGLAGSYEQYF. Read as DNA, the sequence is TGTGCCAGCTGCAAGGGACTAGCGGGCTCCTACGAGCAGTACTTC. The V and J genes are TRBV28 and TRBJ2-7, with 12 bases matching TRBD2. CDR1 and CDR2 (MDHEN, SYDVKM) derive from the germline V gene. V ends up 8 bases short and J 0 bases short, with an unmatched junction base count of 5. The CDR3 runs 15 amino acids, cysteine and phenylalanine included. Only CDR3 DNA remains: 45 bases, in frame from the first base.